Sequencing of this T cell receptor (beta chain) was carried out in a study of technical replicates of blood from a few donors. Method: immunoSEQ multiplex PCR; TCRdb's copy keeps in-frame clones and lacks some. Of 8,500 to 10,000 clones in the sample, 91% were seen once. Germline trimming cut 2 bases from V and 3 bases from J; bases unmatched to any gene: 4. This CDR3 is built from 15 residues. CDR1 is MNHNS, CDR2 SASEGT, per germline. V and J are TRBV6-1 and TRBJ2-1; 7 nucleotides match TRBD2. The receptor was derived from a human donor in good health. Sequencing input: PBMCs. CDR3 nucleotide sequence: TGTGCCAGCAGTGAATTTGCGGGGGACTACAATGAGCAGTTCTTC. Protein product: CASSEFAGDYNEQFF.